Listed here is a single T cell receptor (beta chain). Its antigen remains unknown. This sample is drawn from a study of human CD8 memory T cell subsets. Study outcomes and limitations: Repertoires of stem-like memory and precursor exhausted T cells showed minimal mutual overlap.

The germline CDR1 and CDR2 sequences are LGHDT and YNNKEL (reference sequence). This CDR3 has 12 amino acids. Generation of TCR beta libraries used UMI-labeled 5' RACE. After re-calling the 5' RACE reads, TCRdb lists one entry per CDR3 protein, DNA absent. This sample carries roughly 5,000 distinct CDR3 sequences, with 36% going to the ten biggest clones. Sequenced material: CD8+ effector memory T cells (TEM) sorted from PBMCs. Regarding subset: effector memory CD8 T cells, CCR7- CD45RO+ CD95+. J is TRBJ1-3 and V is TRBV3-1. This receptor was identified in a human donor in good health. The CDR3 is CASSQAGNTIYF.